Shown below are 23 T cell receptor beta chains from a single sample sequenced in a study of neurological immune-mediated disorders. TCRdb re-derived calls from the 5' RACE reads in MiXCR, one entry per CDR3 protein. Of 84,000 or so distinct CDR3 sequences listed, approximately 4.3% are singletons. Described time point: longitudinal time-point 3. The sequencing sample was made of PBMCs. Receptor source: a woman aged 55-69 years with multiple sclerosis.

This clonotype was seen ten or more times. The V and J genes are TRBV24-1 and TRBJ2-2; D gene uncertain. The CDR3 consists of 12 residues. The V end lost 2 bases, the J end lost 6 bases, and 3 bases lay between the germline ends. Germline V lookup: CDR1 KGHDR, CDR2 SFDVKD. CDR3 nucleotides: TGTGCCACCAGTGATTCCCCCGGGGAGCTGTTTTTT. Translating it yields CATSDSPGELFF.

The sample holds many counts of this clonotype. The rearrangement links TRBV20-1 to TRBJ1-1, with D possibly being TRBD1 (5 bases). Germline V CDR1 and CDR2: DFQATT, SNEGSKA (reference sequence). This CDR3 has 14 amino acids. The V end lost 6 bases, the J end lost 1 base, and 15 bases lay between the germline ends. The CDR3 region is CSAHTKGTNTEAFF. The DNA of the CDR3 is TGCAGTGCCCACACCAAAGGGACGAACACTGAAGCTTTCTTT.

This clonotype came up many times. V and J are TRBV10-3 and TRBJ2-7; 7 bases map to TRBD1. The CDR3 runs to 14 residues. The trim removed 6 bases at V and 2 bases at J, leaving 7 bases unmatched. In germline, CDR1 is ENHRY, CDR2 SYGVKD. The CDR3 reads CAISFLQGPYEQYF. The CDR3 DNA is TGTGCCATCAGCTTTTTACAGGGGCCCTACGAGCAGTACTTC.

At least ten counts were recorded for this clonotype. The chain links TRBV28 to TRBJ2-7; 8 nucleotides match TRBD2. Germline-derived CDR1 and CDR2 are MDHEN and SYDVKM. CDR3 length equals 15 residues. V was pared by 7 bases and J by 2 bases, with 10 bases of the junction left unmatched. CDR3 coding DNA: TGTGCCAGCACCCAAGGGCGGGGGGCTGCCTACGAGCAGTACTTC. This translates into CASTQGRGAAYEQYF.

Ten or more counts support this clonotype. The CDR3 protein is CASSQVSWVYSNQPQHF. CDR3 DNA: TGTGCCAGCAGCCAAGTGAGTTGGGTCTATAGCAATCAGCCCCAGCATTTT. The chain recombines TRBV3-1 with TRBJ1-5, with no clear D. V was cut by 1 base and J by 0 bases, with 13 bases left in between. The CDR3 is made up of 17 amino acids. The germline CDR1 and CDR2 sequences are LGHDT and YNNKEL (reference sequence).

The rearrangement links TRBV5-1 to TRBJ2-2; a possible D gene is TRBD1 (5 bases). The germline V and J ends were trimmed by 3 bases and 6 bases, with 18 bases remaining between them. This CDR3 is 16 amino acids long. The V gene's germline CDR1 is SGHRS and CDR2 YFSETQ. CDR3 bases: TGCGCCAGCAGCTCCCCCTTGACAGAAGGCGCCGGGGAGCTGTTTTTT. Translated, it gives CASSSPLTEGAGELFF.

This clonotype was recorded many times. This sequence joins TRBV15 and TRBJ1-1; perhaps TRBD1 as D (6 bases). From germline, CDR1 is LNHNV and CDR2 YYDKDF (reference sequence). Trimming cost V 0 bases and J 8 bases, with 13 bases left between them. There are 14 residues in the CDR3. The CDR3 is CATSRDPGAGEAFF. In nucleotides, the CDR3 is TGTGCCACCAGCAGAGATCCAGGGGCGGGGGAAGCTTTCTTT.

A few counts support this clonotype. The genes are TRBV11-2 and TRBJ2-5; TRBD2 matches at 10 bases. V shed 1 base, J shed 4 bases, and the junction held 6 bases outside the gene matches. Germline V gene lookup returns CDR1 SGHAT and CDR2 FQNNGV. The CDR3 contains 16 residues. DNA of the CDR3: TGTGCCAGCAGCTTAGGTCTAGCGGGGGCAAGAGAGACCCAGTACTTC. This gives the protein CASSLGLAGARETQYF.

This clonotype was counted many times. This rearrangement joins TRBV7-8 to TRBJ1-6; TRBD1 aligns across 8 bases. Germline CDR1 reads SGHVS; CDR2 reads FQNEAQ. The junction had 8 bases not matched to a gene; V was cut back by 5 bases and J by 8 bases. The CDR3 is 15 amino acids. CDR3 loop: CASSPRDRPDSPLHF. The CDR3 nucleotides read TGTGCCAGCAGCCCCCGGGACAGGCCCGATTCACCCCTCCACTTT.

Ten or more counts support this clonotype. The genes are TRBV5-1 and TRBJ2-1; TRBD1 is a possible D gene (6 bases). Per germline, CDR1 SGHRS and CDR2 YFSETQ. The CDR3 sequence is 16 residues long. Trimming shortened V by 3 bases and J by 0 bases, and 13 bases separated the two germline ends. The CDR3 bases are TGCGCCAGCAGCTACGGACAGCCGAGCTCCTACAATGAGCAGTTCTTC. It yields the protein CASSYGQPSSYNEQFF.

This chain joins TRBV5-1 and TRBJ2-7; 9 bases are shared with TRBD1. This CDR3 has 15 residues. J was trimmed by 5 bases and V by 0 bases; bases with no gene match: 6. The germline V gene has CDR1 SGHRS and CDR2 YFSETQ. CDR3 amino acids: CASSLGGQGFDEQYF. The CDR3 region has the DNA TGCGCCAGCAGCTTGGGGGGACAGGGTTTCGACGAGCAGTACTTC.

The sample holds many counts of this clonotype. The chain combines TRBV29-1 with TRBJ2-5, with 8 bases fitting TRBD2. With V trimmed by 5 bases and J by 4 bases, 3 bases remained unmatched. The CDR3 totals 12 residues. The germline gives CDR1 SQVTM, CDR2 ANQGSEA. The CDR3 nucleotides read TGCAGCGTTCAGCGGGGGAGAGAGACCCAGTACTTC. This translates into CSVQRGRETQYF.

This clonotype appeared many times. The DNA of the CDR3 is TGTGCCAGCAGCGTAGCAGGATTTACCTCTGAAGCTTTCTTT. Translated: CASSVAGFTSEAFF. The chain employs TRBV9 and TRBJ1-1, with D uncertain. Germline values: CDR1 SGDLS, CDR2 YYNGEE. V was cut by 0 bases and J by 6 bases, with 12 bases left in between. The CDR3 sequence is 14 residues long.

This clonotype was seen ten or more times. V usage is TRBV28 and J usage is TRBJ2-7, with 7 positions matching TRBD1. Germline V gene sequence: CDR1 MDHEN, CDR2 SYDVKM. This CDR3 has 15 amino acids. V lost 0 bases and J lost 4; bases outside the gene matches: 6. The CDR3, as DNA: TGTGCCAGCAGTTTATGGACAGGGAGTCTTTACGAGCAGTACTTC. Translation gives CASSLWTGSLYEQYF. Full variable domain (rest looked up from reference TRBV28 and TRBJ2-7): DVKVTQSSRYLVKRTGEKVFLECVQDMDHENMFWYRQDPGLGLRLIYFSYDVKMKEKGDIPEGYSVSREKKERFSLILESASTNQTSMYLCASSLWTGSLYEQYFGPGTRLTVT.

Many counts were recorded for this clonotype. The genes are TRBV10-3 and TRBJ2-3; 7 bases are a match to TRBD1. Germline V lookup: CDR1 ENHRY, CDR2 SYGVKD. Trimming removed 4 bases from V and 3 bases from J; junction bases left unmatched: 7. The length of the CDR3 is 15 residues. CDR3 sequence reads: CAISATGLGTDTQYF. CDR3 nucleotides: TGTGCCATCAGTGCGACAGGGTTGGGGACAGATACGCAGTATTTT.

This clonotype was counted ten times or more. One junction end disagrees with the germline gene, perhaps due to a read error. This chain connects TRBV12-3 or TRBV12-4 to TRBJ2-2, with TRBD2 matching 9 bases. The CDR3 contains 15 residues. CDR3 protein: CASSLAGPNTGELFF. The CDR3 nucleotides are TGTGCCAGCAGTCTAGCGGGACCTAACACCGGGGAGCTGTTTTTT.

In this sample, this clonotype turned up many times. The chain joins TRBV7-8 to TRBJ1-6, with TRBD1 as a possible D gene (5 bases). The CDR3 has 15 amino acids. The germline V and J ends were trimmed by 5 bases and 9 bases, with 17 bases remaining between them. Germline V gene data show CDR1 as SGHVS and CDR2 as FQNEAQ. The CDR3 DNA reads TGTGCCAGCAGCCTAGTGGGGACGGCTACTTCACCCCTCCACTTT. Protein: CASSLVGTATSPLHF.

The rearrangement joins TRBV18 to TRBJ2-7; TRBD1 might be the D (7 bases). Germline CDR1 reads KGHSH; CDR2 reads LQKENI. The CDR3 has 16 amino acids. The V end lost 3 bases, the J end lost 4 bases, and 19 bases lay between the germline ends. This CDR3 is CASSPTAEGAWYEQYF. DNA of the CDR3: TGTGCCAGCTCACCTACCGCGGAGGGGGCTTGGTACGAGCAGTACTTC.

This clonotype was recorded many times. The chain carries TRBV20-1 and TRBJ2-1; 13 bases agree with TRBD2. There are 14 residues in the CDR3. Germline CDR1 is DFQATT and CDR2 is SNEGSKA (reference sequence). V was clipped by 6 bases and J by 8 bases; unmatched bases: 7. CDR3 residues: CSATTSGGADEQFF. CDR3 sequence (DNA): TGCAGTGCCACTACTAGCGGGGGGGCCGATGAGCAGTTCTTC.

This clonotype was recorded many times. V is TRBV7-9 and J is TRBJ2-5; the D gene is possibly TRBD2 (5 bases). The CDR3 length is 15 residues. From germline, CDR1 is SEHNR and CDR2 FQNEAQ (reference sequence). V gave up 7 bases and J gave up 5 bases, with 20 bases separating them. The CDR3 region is CASNYAEREWETQYF. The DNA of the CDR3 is TGTGCCAGCAACTACGCCGAGAGGGAGTGGGAGACCCAGTACTTC.

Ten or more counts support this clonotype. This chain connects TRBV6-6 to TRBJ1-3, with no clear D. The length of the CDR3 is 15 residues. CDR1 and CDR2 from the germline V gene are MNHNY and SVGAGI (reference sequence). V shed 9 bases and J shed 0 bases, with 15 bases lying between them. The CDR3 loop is CASLSPLISGNTIYF. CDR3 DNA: TGTGCCAGTCTTTCACCTCTCATCTCTGGAAACACCATATATTTT.

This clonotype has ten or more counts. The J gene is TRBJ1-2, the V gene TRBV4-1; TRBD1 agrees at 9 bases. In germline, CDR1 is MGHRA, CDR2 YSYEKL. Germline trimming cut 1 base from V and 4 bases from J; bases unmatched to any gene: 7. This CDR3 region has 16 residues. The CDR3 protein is CASSQAQQGAIYGYTF. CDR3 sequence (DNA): TGCGCCAGCAGCCAAGCCCAACAGGGGGCCATCTATGGCTACACCTTC.

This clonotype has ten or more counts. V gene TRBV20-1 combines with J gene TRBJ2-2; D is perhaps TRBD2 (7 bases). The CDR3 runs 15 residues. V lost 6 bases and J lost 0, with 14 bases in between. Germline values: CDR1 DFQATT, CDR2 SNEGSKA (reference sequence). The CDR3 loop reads CSAPEGGANTGELFF. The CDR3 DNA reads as TGCAGTGCCCCGGAGGGGGGGGCGAACACCGGGGAGCTGTTTTTT.